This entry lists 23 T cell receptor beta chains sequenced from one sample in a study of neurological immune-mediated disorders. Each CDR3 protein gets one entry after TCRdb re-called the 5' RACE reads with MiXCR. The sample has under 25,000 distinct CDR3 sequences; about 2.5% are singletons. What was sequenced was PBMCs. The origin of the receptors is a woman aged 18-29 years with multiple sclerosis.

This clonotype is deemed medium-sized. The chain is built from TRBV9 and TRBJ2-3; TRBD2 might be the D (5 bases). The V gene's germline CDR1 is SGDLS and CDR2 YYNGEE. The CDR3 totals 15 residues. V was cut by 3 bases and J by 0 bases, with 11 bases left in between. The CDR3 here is CASSGGLPSTDTQYF. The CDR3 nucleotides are TGTGCCAGCAGCGGAGGACTTCCTAGCACAGATACGCAGTATTTT.

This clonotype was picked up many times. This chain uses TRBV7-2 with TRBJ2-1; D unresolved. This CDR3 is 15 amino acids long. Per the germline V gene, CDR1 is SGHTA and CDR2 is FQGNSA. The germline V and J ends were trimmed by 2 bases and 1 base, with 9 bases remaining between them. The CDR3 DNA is TGTGCCAGCAGCTTAAGTTCGCGGTCCTACAATGAGCAGTTCTTC. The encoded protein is CASSLSSRSYNEQFF.

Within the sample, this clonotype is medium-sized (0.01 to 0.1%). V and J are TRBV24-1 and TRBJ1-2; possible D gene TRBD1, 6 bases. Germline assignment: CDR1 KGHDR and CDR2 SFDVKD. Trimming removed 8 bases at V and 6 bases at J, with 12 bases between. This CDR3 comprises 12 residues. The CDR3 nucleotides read TGTGCCACCAACGGCAGGGGAGATGGCTACACCTTC. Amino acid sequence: CATNGRGDGYTF.

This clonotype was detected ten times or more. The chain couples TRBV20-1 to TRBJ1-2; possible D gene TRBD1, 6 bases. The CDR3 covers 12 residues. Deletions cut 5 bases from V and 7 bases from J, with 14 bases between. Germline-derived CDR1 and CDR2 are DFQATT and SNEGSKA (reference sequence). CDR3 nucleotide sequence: TGCAGTGCTGGGGGCGGCAGGGGTGGCTACACCTTC. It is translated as CSAGGGRGGYTF.

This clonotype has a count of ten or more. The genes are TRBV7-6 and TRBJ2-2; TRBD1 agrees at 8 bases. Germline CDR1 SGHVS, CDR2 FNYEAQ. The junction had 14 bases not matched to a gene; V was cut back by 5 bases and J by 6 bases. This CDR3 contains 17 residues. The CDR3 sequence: CASSPKDRVSLSGELFF. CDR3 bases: TGTGCCAGCAGCCCTAAGGACAGGGTTTCGCTTTCCGGGGAGCTGTTTTTT.

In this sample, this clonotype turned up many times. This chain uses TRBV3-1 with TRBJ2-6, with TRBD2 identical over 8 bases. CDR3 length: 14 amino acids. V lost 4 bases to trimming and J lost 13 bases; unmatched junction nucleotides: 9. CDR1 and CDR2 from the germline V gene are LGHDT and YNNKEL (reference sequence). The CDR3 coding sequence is TGTGCCAGCAGCCTTAGTGGGACGGGGGGGGTCCTGACTTTC. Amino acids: CASSLSGTGGVLTF.

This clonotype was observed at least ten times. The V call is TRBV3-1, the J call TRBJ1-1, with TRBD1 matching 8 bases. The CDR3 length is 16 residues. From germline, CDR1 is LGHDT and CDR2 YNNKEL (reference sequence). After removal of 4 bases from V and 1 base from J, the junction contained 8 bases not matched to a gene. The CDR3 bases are TGTGCCAGCAGCCTCGGACAGGGACCAGGGAACACTGAAGCTTTCTTT. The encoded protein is CASSLGQGPGNTEAFF. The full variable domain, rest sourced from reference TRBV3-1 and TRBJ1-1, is DTAVSQTPKYLVTQMGNDKSIKCEQNLGHDTMYWYKQDSKKFLKIMFSYNNKELIINETVPNRFSPKSPDKAHLNLHINSLELGDSAVYFCASSLGQGPGNTEAFFGQGTRLTVV.

The CDR3, as DNA: TGTGCCAGCAGCTTGGGCATCGGTAATGAGCAGTTCTTC. Translated, it gives CASSLGIGNEQFF. The rearrangement joins TRBV11-3 to TRBJ2-1; the D is unclear. CDR1 SGHNT and CDR2 YENEEA come from the germline V gene. The ends were cut back, 3 bases at V and 7 bases at J, with 10 bases in the middle. This CDR3 is 13 amino acids long.

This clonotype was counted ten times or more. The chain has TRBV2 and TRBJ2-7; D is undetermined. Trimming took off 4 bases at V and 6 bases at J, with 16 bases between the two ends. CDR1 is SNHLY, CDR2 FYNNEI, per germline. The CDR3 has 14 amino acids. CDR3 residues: CASSARTFLSEQYV. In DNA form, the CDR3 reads TGTGCCAGCAGTGCTCGAACTTTTCTAAGCGAGCAGTACGTC.

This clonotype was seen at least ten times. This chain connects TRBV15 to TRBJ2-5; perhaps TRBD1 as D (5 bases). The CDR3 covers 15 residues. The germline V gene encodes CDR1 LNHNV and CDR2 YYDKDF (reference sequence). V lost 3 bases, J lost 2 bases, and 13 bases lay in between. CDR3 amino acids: CATSSVTRQQETQYF. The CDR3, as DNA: TGTGCCACCAGCAGTGTAACAAGACAGCAAGAGACCCAGTACTTC.

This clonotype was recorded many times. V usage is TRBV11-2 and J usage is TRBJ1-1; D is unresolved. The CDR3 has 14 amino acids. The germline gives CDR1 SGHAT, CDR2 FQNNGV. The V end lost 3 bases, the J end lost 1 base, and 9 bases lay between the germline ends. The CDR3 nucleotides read TGTGCCAGCAGCTTTGCAGTGACGAACACTGAAGCTTTCTTT. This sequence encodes CASSFAVTNTEAFF.

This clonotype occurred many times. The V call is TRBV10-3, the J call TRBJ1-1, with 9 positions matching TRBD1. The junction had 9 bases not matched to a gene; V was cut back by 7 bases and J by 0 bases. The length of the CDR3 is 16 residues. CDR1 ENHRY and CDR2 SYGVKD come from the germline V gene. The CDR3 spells CAITNTDRGVNTEAFF. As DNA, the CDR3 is TGTGCCATCACCAACACCGACAGGGGGGTGAACACTGAAGCTTTCTTT.

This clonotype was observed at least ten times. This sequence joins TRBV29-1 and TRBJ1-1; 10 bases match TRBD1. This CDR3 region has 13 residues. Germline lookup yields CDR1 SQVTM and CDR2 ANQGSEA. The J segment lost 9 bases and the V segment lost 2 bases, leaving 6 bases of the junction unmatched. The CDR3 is CSVEKGQGLQAFF. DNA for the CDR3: TGCAGCGTTGAAAAGGGACAGGGGCTTCAAGCTTTCTTT.

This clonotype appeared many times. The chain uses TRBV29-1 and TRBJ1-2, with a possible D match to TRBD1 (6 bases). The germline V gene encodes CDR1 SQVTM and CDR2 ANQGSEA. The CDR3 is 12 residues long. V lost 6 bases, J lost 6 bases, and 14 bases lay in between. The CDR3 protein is CSVATGLDGYTF. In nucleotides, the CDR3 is TGCAGCGTAGCCACAGGGTTGGATGGCTACACCTTC.

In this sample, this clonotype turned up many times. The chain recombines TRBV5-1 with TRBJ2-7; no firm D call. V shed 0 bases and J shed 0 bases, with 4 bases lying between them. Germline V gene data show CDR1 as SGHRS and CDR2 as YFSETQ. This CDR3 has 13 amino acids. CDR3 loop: CASSLVISYEQYF. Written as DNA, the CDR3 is TGCGCCAGCAGCTTGGTGATCTCCTACGAGCAGTACTTC.

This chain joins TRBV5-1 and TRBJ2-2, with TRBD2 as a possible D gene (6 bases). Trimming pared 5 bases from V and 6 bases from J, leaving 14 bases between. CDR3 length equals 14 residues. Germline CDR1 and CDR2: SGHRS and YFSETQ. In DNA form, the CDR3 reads TGCGCCAGCAGTAGGGCTAGCGCATCCGGGGAGCTGTTTTTT. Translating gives CASSRASASGELFF.

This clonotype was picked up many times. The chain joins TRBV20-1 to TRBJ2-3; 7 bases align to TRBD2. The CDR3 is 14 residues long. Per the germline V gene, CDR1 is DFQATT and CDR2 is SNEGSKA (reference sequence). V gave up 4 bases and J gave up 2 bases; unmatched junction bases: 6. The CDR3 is CSANQRENTDTQYF. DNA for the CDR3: TGCAGTGCTAATCAGCGGGAAAACACAGATACGCAGTATTTT.

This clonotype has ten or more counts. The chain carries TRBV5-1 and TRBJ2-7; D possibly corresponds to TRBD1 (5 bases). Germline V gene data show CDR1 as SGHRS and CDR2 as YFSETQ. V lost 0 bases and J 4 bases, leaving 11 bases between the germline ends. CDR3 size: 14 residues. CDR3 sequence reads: CASSLVGDRYEQYF. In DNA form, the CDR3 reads TGCGCCAGCAGCTTGGTAGGCGACAGATACGAGCAGTACTTC.

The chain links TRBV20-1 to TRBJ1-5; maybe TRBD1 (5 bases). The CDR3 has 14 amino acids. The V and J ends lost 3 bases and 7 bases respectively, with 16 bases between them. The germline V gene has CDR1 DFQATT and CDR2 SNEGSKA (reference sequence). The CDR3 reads CSARDSAGRQPQHF. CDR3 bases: TGCAGTGCTAGGGACTCCGCAGGGAGGCAGCCCCAGCATTTT.

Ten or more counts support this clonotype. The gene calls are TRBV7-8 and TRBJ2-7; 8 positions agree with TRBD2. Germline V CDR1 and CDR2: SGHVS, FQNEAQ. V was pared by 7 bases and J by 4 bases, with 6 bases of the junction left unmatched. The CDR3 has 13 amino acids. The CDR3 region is CASTYSGAYEQYF. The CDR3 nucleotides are TGTGCCAGCACCTATAGCGGGGCTTACGAGCAGTACTTC.

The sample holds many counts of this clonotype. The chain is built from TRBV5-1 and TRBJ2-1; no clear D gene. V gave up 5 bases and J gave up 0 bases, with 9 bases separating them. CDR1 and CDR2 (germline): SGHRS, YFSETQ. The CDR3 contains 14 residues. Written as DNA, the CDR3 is TGCGCCAGCAGAGAAATGAGCTCCTACAATGAGCAGTTCTTC. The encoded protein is CASREMSSYNEQFF.

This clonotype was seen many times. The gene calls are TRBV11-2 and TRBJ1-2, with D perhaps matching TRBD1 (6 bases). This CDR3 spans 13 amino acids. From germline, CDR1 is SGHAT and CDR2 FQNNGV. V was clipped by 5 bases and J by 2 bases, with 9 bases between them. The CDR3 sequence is CASSPQGNYGYTF. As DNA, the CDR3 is TGTGCCAGCAGCCCACAGGGAAACTATGGCTACACCTTC.

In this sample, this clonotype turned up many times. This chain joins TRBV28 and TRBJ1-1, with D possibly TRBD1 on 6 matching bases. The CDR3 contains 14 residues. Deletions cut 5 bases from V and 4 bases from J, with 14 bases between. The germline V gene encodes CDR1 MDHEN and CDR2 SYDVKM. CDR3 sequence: CASSPSGEGTEAFF. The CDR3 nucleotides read TGTGCCAGCAGTCCCTCAGGGGAAGGCACTGAAGCTTTCTTT.